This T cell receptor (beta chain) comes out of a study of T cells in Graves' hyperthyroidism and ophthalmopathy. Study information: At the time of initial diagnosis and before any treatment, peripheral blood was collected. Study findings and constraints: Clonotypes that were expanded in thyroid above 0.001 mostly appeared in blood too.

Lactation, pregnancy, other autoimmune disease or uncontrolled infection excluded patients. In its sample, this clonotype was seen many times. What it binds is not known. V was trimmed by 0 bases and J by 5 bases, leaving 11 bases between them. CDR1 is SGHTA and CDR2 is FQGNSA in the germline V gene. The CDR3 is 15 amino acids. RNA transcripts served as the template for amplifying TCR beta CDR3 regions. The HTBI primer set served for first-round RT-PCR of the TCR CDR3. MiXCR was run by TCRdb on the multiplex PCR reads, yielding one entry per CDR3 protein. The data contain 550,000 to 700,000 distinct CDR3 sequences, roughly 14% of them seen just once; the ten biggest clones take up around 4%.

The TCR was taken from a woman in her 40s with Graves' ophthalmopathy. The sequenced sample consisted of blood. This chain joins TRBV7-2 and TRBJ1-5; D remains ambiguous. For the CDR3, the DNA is TGTGCCAGCAGCTTAGCTCCCCGGTTGGATCAGCCCCAGCATTTT. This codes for CASSLAPRLDQPQHF. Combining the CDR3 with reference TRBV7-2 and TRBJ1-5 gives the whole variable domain GAGVSQSPSNKVTEKGKDVELRCDPISGHTALYWYRQSLGQGLEFLIYFQGNSAPDKSGLPSDRFSAERTGGSVSTLTIQRTQQEDSAVYLCASSLAPRLDQPQHFGDGTRLSIL.